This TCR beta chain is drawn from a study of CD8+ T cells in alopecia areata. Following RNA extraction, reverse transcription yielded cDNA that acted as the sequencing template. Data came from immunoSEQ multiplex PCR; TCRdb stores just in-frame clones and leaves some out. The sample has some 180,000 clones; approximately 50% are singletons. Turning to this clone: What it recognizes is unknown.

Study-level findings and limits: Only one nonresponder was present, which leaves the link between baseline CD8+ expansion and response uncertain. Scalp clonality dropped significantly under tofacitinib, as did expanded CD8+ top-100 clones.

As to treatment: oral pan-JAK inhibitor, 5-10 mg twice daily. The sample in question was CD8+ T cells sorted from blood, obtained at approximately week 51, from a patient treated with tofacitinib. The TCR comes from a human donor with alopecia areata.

The CDR3 DNA is TGCGCCAGCAGCTCCAGGGAACACACTAACTATGGCTACACCTTC. As protein: CASSSREHTNYGYTF. The chain is built from TRBV5-1 and TRBJ1-2; possibly TRBD1 for D (5 bases). This CDR3 contains 15 residues. Germline lookup yields CDR1 SGHRS and CDR2 YFSETQ. V lost 3 bases to trimming and J lost 0 bases, with 12 bases between them.